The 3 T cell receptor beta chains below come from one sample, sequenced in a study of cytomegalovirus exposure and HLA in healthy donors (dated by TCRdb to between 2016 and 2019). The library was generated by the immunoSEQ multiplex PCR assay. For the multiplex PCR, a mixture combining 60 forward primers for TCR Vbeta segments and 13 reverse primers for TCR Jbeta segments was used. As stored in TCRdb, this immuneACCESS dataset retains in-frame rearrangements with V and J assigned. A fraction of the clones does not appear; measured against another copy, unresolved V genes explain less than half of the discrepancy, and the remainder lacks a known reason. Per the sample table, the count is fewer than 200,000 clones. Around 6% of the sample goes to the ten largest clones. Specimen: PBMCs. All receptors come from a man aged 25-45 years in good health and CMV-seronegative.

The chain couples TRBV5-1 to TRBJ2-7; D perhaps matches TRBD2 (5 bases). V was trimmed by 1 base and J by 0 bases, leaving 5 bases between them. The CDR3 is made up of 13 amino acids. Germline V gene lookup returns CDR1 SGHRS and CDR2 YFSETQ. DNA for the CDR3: TGCGCCAGCAGCTTGACTAGCTCCTACGAGCAGTACTTC. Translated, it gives CASSLTSSYEQYF. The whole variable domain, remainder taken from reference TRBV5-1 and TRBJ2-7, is KAGVTQTPRYLIKTRGQQVTLSCSPISGHRSVSWYQQTPGQGLQFLFEYFSETQRNKGNFPGRFSGRQFSNSRSEMNVSTLELGDSALYLCASSLTSSYEQYFGPGTRLTVT.

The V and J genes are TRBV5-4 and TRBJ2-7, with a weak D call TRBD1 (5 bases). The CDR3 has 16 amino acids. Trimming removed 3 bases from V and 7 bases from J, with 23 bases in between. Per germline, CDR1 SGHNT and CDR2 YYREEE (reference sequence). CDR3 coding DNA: TGTGCCAGCAGCTCCGCTATGGGGCAGATCCATACGGAGCAGTACTTC. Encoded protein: CASSSAMGQIHTEQYF.

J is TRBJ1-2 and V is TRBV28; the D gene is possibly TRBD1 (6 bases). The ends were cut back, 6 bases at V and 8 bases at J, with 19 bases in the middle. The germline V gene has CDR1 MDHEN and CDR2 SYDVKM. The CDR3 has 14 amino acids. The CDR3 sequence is CASSGSGGARGYTF. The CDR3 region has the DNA TGTGCCAGCAGCGGATCGGGGGGGGCTCGGGGCTACACCTTC.